This T cell receptor beta chain derives from a study of neurological immune-mediated disorders. Regarding the study as a whole: None of the CDR3 amino acid sequences in expanded clones turned up in more than one subject, which points to private repertoires in all groups. While HTLV-1-associated myelopathy showed the greatest TCR clonal expansion, multiple sclerosis showed the least, falling below healthy controls.

The V gene lost 0 bases and the J gene lost 6 bases, with 14 bases spanning the gap. This CDR3 is built from 15 residues. The germline V gene encodes CDR1 SGHRS and CDR2 YFSETQ. Sorted libraries were made with approximately 920,000 CD4+ or CD8+ T cells. TCRdb ran MiXCR on the 5' RACE reads and lists one entry per CDR3 protein. The sample has more than 40,000 distinct CDR3 sequences; roughly 14% are singletons. This clonotype was detected ten times or more. The antigen remains unidentified. The chain recombines TRBV5-1 with TRBJ2-3; the D call may be TRBD1 or TRBD2 (5 bases each). This clonotype was obtained from a woman between 55 and 75 years old with HTLV-1-associated myelopathy (HAM/TSP). Sequencing was carried out using CD4+ T cells from blood. CDR3 in amino acids: CASSLEGPEVDTQYF. The CDR3 nucleotides read TGCGCCAGCAGCTTGGAGGGACCGGAGGTGGATACGCAGTATTTT. Full variable domain (outside the CDR3, taken from reference TRBV5-1 and TRBJ2-3): KAGVTQTPRYLIKTRGQQVTLSCSPISGHRSVSWYQQTPGQGLQFLFEYFSETQRNKGNFPGRFSGRQFSNSRSEMNVSTLELGDSALYLCASSLEGPEVDTQYFGPGTRLTVL.